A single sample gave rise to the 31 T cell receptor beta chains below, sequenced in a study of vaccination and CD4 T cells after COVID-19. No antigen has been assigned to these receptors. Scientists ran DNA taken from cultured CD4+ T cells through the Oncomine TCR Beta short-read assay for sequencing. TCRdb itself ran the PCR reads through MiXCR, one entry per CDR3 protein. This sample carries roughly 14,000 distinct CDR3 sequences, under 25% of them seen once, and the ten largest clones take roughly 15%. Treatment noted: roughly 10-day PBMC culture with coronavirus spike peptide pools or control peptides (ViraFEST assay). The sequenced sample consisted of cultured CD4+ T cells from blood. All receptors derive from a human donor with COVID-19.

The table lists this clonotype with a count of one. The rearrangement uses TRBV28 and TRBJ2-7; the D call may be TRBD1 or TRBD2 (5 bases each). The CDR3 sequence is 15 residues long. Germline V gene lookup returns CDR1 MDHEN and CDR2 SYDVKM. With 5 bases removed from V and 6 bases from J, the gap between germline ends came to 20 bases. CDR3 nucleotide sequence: TGTGCCAGCAGTCCCCGGGACCGATCGAGCGGCGAGCAGTACTTC. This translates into CASSPRDRSSGEQYF.

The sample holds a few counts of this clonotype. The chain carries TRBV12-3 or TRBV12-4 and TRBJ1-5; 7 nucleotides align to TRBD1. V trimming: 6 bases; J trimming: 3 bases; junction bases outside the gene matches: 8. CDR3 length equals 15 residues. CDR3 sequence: CASRLTGLLNQPQHF. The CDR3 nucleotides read TGTGCCAGCAGATTGACAGGGTTACTCAATCAGCCCCAGCATTTT.

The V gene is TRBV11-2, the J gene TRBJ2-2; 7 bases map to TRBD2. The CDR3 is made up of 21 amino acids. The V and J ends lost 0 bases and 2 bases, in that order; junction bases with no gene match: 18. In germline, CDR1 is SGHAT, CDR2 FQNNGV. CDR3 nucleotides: TGTGCCAGCAGCTTAGATCCCCAATCGCTTGTCGCGGGGGACAACACCGGGGAGCTGTTTTTT. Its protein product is CASSLDPQSLVAGDNTGELFF.

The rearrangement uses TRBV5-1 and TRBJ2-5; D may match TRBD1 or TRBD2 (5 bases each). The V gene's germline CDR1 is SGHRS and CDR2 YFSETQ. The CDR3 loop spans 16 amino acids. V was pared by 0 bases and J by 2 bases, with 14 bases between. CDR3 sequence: CASSLGGLERQETQYF. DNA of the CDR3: TGCGCCAGCAGCTTGGGGGGCTTGGAGCGGCAAGAGACCCAGTACTTC.

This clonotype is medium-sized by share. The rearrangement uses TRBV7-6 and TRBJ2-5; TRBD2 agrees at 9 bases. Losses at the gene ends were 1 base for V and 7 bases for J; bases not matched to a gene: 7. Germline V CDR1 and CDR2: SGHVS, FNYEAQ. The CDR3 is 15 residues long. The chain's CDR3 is CASSLDSGGSRTQYF. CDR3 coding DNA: TGTGCCAGCAGCTTAGATAGCGGGGGCTCTCGGACCCAGTACTTC.

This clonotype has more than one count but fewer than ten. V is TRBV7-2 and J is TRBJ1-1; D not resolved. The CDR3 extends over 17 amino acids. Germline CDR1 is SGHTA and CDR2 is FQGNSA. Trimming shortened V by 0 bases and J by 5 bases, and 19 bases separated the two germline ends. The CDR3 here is CASSLAGTFSSSTEAFF. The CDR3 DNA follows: TGTGCCAGCAGCTTAGCCGGAACCTTTAGCTCTTCTACTGAAGCTTTCTTT.

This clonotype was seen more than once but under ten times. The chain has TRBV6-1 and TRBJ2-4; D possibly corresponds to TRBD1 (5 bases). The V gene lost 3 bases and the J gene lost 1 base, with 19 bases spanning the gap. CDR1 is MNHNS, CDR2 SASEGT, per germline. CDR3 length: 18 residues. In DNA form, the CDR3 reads TGTGCCAGCAGTGATTTAGGTGGTAGGGGCCTCGCCAAAAACATTCAGTACTTC. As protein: CASSDLGGRGLAKNIQYF.

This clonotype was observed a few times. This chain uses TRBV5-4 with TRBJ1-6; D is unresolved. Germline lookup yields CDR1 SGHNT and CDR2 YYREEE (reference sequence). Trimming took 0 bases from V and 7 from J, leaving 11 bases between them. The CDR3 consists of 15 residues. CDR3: CASSLDPGGNSPLHF. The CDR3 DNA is TGTGCCAGCAGCTTGGACCCTGGTGGCAATTCACCCCTCCACTTT.

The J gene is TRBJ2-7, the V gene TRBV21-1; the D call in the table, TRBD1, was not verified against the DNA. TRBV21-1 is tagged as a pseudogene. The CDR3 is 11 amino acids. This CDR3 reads CAIIPGDEQYF. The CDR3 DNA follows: TGTGCCATCATCCCTGGGGACGAGCAGTACTTC.

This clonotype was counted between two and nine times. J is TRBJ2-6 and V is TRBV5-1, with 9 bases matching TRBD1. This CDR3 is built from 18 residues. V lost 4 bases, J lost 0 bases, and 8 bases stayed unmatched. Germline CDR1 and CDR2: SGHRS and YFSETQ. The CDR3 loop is CASSPTTGGGSGANVLTF. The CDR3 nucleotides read TGCGCCAGCAGCCCTACGACAGGGGGGGGCTCTGGGGCCAACGTCCTGACTTTC.

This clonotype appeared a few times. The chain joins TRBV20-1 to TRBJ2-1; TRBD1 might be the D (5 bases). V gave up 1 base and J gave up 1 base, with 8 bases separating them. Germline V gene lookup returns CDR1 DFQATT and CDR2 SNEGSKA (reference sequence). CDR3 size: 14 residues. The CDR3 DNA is TGCAGTGCTAGAGGCAGGGTGTCCTACAATGAGCAGTTCTTC. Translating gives CSARGRVSYNEQFF.

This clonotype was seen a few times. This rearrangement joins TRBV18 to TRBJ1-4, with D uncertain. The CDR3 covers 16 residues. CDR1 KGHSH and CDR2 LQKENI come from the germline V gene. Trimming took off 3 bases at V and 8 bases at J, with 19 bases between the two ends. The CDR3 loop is CASSPLPGVMGEKLFF. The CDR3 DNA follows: TGTGCCAGCTCACCCTTGCCCGGGGTCATGGGGGAAAAACTGTTTTTT.

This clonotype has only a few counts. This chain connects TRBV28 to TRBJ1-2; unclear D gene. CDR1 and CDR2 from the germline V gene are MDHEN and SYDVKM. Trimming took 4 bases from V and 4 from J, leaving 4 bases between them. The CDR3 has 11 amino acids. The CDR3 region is CASSSLYGYTF. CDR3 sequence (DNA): TGTGCCAGCAGTTCCCTCTATGGCTACACCTTC.

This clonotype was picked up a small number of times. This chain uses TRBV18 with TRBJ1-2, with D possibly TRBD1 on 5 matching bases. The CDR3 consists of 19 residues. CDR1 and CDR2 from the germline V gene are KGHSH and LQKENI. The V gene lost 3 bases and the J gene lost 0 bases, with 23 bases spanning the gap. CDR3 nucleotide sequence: TGTGCCAGCTCACCTCTTAGTGGGGCCGCGATAAAAACTAACTATGGCTACACCTTC. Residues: CASSPLSGAAIKTNYGYTF.

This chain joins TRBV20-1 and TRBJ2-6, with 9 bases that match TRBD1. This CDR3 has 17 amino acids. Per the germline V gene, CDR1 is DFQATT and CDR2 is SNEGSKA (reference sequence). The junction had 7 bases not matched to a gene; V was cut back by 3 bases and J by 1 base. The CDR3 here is CSASTDRGGSGANVLTF. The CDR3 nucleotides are TGCAGTGCTAGTACCGACAGGGGGGGTTCTGGGGCCAACGTCCTGACTTTC.

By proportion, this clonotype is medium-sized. CDR3 in DNA: TGTGCCATCAGTGAGGATGGGGGGAGGCAGCCCCAGCATTTT. This gives the protein CAISEDGGRQPQHF. This sequence joins TRBV10-3 and TRBJ1-5, with D possibly TRBD1 on 5 matching bases. Per the germline V gene, CDR1 is ENHRY and CDR2 is SYGVKD. The CDR3 runs to 14 residues. Between the trimmed V and J ends, which lost 2 bases and 7 bases, there was a span of 12 bases.

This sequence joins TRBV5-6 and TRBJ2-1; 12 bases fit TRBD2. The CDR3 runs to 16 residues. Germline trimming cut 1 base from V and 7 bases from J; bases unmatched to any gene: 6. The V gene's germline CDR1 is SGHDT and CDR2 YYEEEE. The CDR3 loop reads CASSLLRLAGGNEQFF. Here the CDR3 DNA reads TGTGCCAGCAGCTTGCTGAGGCTAGCGGGGGGGAATGAGCAGTTCTTC.

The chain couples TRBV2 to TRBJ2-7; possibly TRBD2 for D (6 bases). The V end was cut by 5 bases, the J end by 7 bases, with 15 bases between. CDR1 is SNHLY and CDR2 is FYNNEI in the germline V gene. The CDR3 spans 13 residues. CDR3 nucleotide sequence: TGTGCCAGCAGTCGGCGGATGGAGGGGGAGCAGTACTTC. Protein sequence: CASSRRMEGEQYF.

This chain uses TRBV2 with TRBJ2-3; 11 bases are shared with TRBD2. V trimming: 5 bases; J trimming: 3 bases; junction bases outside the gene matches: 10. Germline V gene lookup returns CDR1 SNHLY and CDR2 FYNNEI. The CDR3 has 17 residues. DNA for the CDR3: TGTGCCAGCAGTCAACGAATAGCGGGGGGGCGTACAGATACGCAGTATTTT. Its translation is CASSQRIAGGRTDTQYF. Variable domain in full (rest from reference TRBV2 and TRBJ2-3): EPEVTQTPSHQVTQMGQEVILRCVPISNHLYFYWYRQILGQKVEFLVSFYNNEISEKSEIFDDQFSVERPDGSNFTLKIRSTKLEDSAMYFCASSQRIAGGRTDTQYFGPGTRLTVL.

The CDR3 loop is CASSQTTTSYEQYF. The CDR3 coding sequence is TGCGCCAGCAGCCAAACCACAACCTCCTACGAGCAGTACTTC. The gene calls are TRBV4-3 and TRBJ2-7; D is uncertain. Trimming stripped 2 bases from V and 0 bases from J, with 8 bases between. Germline V CDR1 and CDR2: LGHNA, YSLEER. The CDR3 covers 14 residues.

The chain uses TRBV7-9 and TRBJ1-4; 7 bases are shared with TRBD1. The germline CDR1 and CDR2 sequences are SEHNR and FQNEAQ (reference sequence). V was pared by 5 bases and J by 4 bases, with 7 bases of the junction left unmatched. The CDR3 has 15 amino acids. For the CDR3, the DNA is TGTGCCAGCAGCGGCCAGACAGGGATTAATGAAAAACTGTTTTTT. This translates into CASSGQTGINEKLFF.

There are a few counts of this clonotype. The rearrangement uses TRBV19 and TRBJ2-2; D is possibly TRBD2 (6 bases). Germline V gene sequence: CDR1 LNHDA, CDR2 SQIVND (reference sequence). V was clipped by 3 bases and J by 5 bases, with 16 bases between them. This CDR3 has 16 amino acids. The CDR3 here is CASSIIPGSTTGELFF. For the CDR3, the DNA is TGTGCCAGTAGTATTATTCCCGGGAGCACAACCGGGGAGCTGTTTTTT.

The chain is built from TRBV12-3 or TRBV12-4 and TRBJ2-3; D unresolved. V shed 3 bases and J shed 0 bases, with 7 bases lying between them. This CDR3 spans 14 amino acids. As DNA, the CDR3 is TGTGCCAGCAGTTTTGGAGCCAGCACAGATACGCAGTATTTT. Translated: CASSFGASTDTQYF.

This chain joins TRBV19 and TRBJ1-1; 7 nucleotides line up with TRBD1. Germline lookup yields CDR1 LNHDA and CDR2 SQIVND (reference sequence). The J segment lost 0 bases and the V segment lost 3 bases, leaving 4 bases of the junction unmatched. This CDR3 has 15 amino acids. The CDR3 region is CASSMEDRVNTEAFF. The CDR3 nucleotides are TGTGCCAGTAGTATGGAAGACAGGGTGAACACTGAAGCTTTCTTT.

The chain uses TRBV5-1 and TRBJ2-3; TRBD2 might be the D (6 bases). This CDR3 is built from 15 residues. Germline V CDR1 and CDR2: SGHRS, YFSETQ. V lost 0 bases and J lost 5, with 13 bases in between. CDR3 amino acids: CASSLDVAGKDTQYF. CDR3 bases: TGCGCCAGCAGCTTGGACGTGGCGGGGAAAGATACGCAGTATTTT.

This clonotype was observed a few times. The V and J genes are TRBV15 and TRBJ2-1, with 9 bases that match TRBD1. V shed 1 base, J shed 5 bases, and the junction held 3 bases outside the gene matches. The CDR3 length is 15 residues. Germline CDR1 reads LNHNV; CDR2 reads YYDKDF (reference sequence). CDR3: CATSRAGTGNNEQFF. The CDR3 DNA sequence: TGTGCCACCAGCAGAGCCGGGACAGGGAACAATGAGCAGTTCTTC.

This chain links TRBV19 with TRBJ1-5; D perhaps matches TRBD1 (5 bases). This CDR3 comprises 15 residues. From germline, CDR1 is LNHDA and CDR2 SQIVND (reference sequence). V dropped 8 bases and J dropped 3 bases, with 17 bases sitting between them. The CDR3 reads CASQPGPLINQPQHF. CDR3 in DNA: TGTGCCAGTCAGCCGGGACCACTTATCAATCAGCCCCAGCATTTT.

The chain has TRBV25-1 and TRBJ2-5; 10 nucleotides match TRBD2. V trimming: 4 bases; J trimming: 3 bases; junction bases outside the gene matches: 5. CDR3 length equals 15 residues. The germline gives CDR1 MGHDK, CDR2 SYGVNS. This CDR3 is CASSGMLAGEETQYF. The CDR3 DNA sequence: TGTGCCAGCAGTGGGATGCTAGCGGGGGAAGAGACCCAGTACTTC.

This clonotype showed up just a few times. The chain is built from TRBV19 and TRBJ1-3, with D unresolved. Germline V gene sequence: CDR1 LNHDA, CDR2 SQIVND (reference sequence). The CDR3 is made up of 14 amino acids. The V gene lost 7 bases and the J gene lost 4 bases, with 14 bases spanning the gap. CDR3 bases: TGTGCCAGTATTCGCACCGGGATCGGAAACACCATATATTTT. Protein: CASIRTGIGNTIYF.

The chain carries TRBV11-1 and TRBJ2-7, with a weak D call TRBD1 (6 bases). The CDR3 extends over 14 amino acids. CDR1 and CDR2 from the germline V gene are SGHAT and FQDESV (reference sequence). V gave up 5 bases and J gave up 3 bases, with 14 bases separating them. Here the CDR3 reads CASSRTGLLYEQYF. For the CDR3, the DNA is TGTGCCAGCAGCCGAACAGGGTTGCTCTACGAGCAGTACTTC.

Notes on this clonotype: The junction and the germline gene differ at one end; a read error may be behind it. The CDR3, as DNA: TGCAGTGCGAGAGCGGGTTGGGGGGAGACCCAGTACTTC. Translation gives CSARAGWGETQYF. This chain uses TRBV20-1 with TRBJ2-5; tentatively, D is TRBD2 (6 bases). CDR3 length: 13 amino acids. The germline V gene encodes CDR1 DFQATT and CDR2 SNEGSKA (reference sequence).